This entry is about one TCR beta chain. Original handling: Amplified reference gene primers provided the basis for estimating nucleated cell counts. The method was immunoSEQ multiplex PCR; TCRdb's version includes in-frame clones alone and lacks a portion of them. V, J and clone size are those of that table, while D and trimming were read from the DNA. The sample includes about 180,000 clones, 70% to 90% of them seen just once. J lost 5 bases, V lost 4 bases, and 4 bases had no gene match. Germline CDR1 and CDR2: SGDLS and YYNGEE. This CDR3 contains 16 residues. The data were obtained in a study of blood T cell repertoires in COVID-19. Study overall: Whether acute or convalescent, the COVID-19 samples came from the United States, Italy and Spain.

Input material: peripheral blood. The chain is built from TRBV9 and TRBJ2-2; 14 bases map to TRBD2. This sequence was found in a woman younger than 45 with active or convalescent COVID-19. CDR3 loop: CASSLRLAGGTGELFF. The CDR3 nucleotides read TGTGCCAGCAGCCTTAGACTAGCGGGGGGGACCGGGGAGCTGTTTTTT. Complete variable domain (other parts from reference TRBV9 and TRBJ2-2): DSGVTQTPKHLITATGQRVTLRCSPRSGDLSVYWYQQSLDQGLQFLIQYYNGEERAKGNILERFSAQQFPDLHSELNLSSLELGDSALYFCASSLRLAGGTGELFFGEGSRLTVL.